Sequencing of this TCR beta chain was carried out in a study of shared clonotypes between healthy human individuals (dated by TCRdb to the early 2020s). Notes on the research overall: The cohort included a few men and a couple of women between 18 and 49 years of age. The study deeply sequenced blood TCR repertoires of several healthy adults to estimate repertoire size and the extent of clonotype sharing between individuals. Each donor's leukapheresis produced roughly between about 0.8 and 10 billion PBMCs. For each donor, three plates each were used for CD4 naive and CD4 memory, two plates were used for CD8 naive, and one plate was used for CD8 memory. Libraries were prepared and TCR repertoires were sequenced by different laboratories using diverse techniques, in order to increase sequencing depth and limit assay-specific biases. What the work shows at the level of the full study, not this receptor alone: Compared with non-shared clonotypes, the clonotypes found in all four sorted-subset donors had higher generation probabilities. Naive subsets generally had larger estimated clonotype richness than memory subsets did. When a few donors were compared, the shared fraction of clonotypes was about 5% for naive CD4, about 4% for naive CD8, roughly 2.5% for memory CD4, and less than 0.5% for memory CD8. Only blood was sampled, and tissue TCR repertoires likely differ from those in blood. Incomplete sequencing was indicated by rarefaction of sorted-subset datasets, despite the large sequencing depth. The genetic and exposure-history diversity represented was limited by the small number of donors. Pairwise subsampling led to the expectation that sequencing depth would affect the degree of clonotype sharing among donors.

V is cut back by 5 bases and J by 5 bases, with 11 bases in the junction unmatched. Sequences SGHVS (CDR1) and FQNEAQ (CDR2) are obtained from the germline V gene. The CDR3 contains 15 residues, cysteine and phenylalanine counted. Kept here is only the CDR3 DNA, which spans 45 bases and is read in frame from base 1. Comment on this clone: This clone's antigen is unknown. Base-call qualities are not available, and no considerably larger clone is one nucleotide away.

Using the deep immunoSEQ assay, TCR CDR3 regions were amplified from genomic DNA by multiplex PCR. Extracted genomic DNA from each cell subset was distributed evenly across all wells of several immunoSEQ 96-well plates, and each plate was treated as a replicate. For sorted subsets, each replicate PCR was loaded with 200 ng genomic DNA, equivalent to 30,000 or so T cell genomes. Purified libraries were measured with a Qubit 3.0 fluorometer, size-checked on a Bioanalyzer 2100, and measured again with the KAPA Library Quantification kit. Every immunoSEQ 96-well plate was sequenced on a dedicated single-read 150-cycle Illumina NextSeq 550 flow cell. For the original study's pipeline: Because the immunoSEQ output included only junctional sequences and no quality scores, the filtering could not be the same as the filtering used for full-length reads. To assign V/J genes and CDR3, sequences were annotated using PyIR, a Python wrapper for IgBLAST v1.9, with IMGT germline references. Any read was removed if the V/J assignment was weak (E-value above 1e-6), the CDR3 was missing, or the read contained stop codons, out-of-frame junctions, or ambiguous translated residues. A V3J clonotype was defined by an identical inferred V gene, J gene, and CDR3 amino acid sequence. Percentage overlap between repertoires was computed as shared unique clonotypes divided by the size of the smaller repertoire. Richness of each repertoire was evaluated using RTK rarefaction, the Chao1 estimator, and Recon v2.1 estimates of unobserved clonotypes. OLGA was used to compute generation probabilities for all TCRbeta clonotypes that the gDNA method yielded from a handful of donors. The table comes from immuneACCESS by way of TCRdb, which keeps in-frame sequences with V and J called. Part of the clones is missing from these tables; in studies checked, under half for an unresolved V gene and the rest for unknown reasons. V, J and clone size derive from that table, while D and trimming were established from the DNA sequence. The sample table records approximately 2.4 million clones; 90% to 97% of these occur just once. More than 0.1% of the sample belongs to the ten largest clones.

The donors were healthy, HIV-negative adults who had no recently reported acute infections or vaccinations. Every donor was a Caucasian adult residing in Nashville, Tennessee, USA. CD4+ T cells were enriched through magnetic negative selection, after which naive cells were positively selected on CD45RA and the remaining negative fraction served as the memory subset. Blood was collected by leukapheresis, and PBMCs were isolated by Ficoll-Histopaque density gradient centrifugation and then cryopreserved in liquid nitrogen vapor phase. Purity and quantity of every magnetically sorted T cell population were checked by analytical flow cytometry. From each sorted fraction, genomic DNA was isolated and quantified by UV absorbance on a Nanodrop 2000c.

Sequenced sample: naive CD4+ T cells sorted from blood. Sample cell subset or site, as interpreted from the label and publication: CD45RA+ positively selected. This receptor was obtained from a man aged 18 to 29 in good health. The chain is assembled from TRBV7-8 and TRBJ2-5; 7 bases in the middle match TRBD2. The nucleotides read TGTGCCAGCAGCCCCCCGGGGGGAAGGTTTGAGACCCAGTACTTC. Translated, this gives CASSPPGGRFETQYF. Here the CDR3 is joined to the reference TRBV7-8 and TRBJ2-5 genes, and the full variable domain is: GAGVSQSPRYKVAKRGQDVALRCDPISGHVSLFWYQQALGQGPEFLTYFQNEAQLDKSGLPSDRFFAERPEGSVSTLKIQRTQQEDSAVYLCASSPPGGRFETQYFGPGTRLLVL.